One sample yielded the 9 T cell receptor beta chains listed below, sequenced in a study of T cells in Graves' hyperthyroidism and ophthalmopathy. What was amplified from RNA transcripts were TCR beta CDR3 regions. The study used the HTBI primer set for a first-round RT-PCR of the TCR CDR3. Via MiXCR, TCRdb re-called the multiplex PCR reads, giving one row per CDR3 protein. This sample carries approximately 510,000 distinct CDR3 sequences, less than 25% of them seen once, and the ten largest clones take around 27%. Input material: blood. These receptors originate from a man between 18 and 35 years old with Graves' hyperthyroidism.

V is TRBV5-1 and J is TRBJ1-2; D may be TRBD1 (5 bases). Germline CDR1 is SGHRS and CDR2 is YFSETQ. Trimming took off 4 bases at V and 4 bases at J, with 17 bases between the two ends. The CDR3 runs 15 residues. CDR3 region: CASSPGRWGTYGYTF. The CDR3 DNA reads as TGCGCCAGCAGCCCCGGACGCTGGGGGACCTATGGCTACACCTTC.

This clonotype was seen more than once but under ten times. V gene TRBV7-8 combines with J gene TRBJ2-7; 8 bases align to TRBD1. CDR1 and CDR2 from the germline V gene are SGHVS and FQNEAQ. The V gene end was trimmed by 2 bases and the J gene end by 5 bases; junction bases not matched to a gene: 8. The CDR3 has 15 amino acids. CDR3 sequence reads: CASSLLPQGAHEQYF. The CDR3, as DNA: TGTGCCAGCAGCTTATTACCCCAGGGGGCCCACGAGCAGTACTTC.

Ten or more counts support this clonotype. DNA for the CDR3: TGCAGTGCTAGAGATCGACAGATTTACTACGAGCAGTACTTC. Protein: CSARDRQIYYEQYF. The V and J genes are TRBV20-1 and TRBJ2-7; possibly TRBD1 for D (5 bases). Germline V gene lookup returns CDR1 DFQATT and CDR2 SNEGSKA (reference sequence). The CDR3 is 14 residues long. Trimming left V 0 bases short and J 3 bases short, with 12 bases between.

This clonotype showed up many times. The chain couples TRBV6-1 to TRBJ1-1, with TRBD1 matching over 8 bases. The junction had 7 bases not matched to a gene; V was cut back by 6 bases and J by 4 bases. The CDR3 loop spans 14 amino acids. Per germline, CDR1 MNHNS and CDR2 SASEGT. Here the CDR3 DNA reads TGTGCCAGCAGGGCCCAGGGGGCAGGCACTGAAGCTTTCTTT. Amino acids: CASRAQGAGTEAFF.

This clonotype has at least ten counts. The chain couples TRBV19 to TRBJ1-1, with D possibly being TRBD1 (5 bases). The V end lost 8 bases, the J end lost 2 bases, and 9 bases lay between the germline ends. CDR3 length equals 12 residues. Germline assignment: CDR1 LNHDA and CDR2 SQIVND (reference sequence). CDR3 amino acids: CASDGANTEAFF. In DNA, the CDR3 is TGTGCCAGTGACGGGGCTAACACTGAAGCTTTCTTT.

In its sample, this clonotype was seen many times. CDR3 nucleotide sequence: TGTGCCAGCAGTCGCCCGACTAGCGGGGAGCCCCTAGCCAAAAACATTCAGTACTTC. Translated: CASSRPTSGEPLAKNIQYF. The V and J genes are TRBV6-2 or TRBV6-3 and TRBJ2-4; 11 nucleotides align to TRBD2. The CDR3 runs to 19 residues. Germline V lookup: CDR1 MNHEY, CDR2 SVGEGT. The J segment lost 0 bases and the V segment lost 5 bases, leaving 12 bases of the junction unmatched.

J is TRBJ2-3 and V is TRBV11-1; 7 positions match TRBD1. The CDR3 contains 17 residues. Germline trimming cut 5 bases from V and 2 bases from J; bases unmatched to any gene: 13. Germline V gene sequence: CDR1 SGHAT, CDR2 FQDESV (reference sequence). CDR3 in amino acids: CASSPHPRDSPTDTQYF. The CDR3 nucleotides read TGTGCCAGCAGCCCACATCCCCGGGACAGCCCCACAGATACGCAGTATTTT.

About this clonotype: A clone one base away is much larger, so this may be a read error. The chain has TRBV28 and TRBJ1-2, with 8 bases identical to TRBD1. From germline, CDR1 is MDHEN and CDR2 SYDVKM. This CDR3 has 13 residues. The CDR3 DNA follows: TGTGCCAGCAAACCGGGACAGGCTTATGGCTGCACCTTC. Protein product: CASKPGQAYGCTF.

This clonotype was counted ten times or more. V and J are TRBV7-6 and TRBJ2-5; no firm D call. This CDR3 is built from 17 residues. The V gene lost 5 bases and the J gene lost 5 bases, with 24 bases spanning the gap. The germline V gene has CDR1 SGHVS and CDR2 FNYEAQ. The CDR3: CASSPQSQALGLETQYF. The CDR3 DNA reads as TGTGCCAGCAGCCCACAGAGCCAGGCATTGGGCCTGGAGACCCAGTACTTC.